The 15 T cell receptor beta chains listed next were all sequenced from one sample in a study of T cells expressing NK-cell markers. TCRdb reprocessed the 5' RACE reads and stores each CDR3 protein as one record, lacking DNA. This table lists about 460,000 distinct CDR3 sequences. The specimen sequenced was blood T cells: a sorted CD56 or NKG2C T cell subset, CD4+ or CD8+ T cells, or bulk PBMC T cells (not recorded which). The receptors were sampled from a woman aged 45-60 years in good health.

The V call is TRBV20-1, the J call TRBJ2-4. This CDR3 is 15 amino acids long. CDR1 is DFQATT and CDR2 is SNEGSKA in the germline V gene (reference sequence). The CDR3 loop is CSAPVAWFGKNIQYF.

The rearrangement joins TRBV11-2 to TRBJ2-1. Germline CDR1 SGHAT, CDR2 FQNNGV. This CDR3 comprises 16 residues. CDR3 loop: CASSLVSSGRHNEQFF.

The chain uses TRBV5-8 and TRBJ2-7; absent DNA, TCRdb's TRBD1 call cannot be checked. The CDR3 has 15 residues. CDR1 is SGHTS, CDR2 YDEGEE, per germline. CDR3 protein: CASSLDRGRAGKQYF.

The chain recombines TRBV24-1 with TRBJ2-2; TCRdb's D gene call, TRBD1, goes unchecked for lack of DNA. Germline values: CDR1 KGHDR, CDR2 SFDVKD. The CDR3 consists of 17 residues. CDR3 protein: CATMGTGERANTGELFF.

V gene TRBV29-1 combines with J gene TRBJ2-3; the D call from TCRdb, TRBD2, cannot be confirmed without DNA. The germline V gene encodes CDR1 SQVTM and CDR2 ANQGSEA. CDR3 size: 14 residues. CDR3 loop: CSVLTGREVDTQYF.

This chain joins TRBV3-1 and TRBJ2-6. The germline V gene has CDR1 LGHDT and CDR2 YNNKEL (reference sequence). This CDR3 is 15 amino acids long. Here the CDR3 reads CASSHSVSGANVLTF.

This chain uses TRBV20-1 with TRBJ2-3; TCRdb names TRBD2, which stays unverified in the absence of DNA. CDR3 size: 14 residues. Germline assignment: CDR1 DFQATT and CDR2 SNEGSKA (reference sequence). CDR3 residues: CSAGGWEGTDTQYF.

The chain carries TRBV6-5 and TRBJ2-1; TCRdb's D call of TRBD1 is untestable without DNA. CDR3 length: 16 amino acids. Germline CDR1 MNHEY, CDR2 SVGAGI. The CDR3 here is CASCRLGQGAPNEQFF.

This chain links TRBV3-1 with TRBJ1-1. The germline V gene has CDR1 LGHDT and CDR2 YNNKEL (reference sequence). This CDR3 region has 14 residues. CDR3: CASSQGTQTSEAFF.

The rearrangement uses TRBV24-1 and TRBJ2-5. The germline CDR1 and CDR2 sequences are KGHDR and SFDVKD. The CDR3 runs to 15 residues. This CDR3 reads CATSDFGVGEETQYF.

V and J are TRBV9 and TRBJ2-7; TCRdb proposes TRBD2, but this gene call is untestable without DNA. The germline V gene has CDR1 SGDLS and CDR2 YYNGEE. The CDR3 has 15 amino acids. CDR3 amino acids: CASSVGLAGLSEQYF.

This chain joins TRBV7-8 and TRBJ2-2; TCRdb's D gene call, TRBD2, goes unchecked for lack of DNA. The germline CDR1 and CDR2 sequences are SGHVS and FQNEAQ. CDR3 length: 17 residues. CDR3 sequence: CASSLGPGGRGTGELFF.

The chain is built from TRBV6-6 and TRBJ1-5. The CDR3 loop spans 12 amino acids. The germline CDR1 and CDR2 sequences are MNHNY and SVGAGI (reference sequence). CDR3 loop: CATGAGGQPQHF.

The chain links TRBV5-1 to TRBJ2-5. The CDR3 has 13 residues. CDR1 is SGHRS, CDR2 YFSETQ, per germline. CDR3 residues: CASSSGVGETQYF.

This rearrangement joins TRBV5-5 to TRBJ1-3. This CDR3 region has 17 residues. Germline V gives CDR1 SGHKS, CDR2 YYEKEE (reference sequence). The CDR3 is CASSLEVTRSSGNTIYF.